This is a list of T cell receptor beta chains from one sample in a study of shared clonotypes between healthy human individuals. Profiling relied on immunoSEQ multiplex PCR, and the TCRdb table lists in-frame clones only, not all of them. The sample contains about 610,000 clones, about 96% of which appear only once. Input material: naive CD8+ T cells sorted from blood. These receptors all come from a woman aged 25 to 39 in good health. CDR3s include the opening cysteine and the closing phenylalanine or tryptophan. A D gene is named only where the DNA matches it firmly. Size tells how often a clone was seen (once, few, many) or the class of an expanded clone, and some rows leave it out.

V gene	D gene	clone size	J gene	CDR3 DNA	CDR3 protein
TRBV9	TRBD1	-	TRBJ1-5	TGTGCCAGCAGCAAGGGACAGGGTGGGAGTCAGCCCCAGCATTTT	CASSKGQGGSQPQHF
TRBV11-2	TRBD2	once	TRBJ2-3	TGTGCCAGCAGCTCGGGGGGAGATACGCAGTATTTT	CASSSGGDTQYF
TRBV19	-	-	TRBJ2-1	TGTGCCAGCGCCATGACTTATAAGGGATACAATGAGCAGTTCTTC	CASAMTYKGYNEQFF
TRBV7-9	TRBD2	once	TRBJ2-3	TGTGCCAGCAGCTTTTCTCCAGCGGGAGGGCGTGATACGCAGTATTTT	CASSFSPAGGRDTQYF
TRBV4-1	-	-	TRBJ2-5	TGCGCCAGCAGCCAAGACCCAGGCCACGAGTACTTC	CASSQDPGHEYF
TRBV11-2	-	-	TRBJ2-7	TGTGCCAGCAGCTTAATCCCTAGCAAGGGTCGCGAGCAGTACTTC	CASSLIPSKGREQYF
TRBV27	-	-	TRBJ2-7	TGTGCCAGCAGGGGGATGCAGGCCTCCTACGAGCAGTACTTC	CASRGMQASYEQYF
TRBV15	-	-	TRBJ2-5	TGTGCCACCAGTCCCCTGGGGGAGGCCCAGTACTTC	CATSPLGEAQYF
TRBV5-1	-	-	TRBJ2-7	TGCGCCAGCACCCTATCCGAAAAAAGCGGCTTCAGCTCCTACGAGCAGTACTTC	CASTLSEKSGFSSYEQYF
TRBV16	-	-	TRBJ1-3	TGTGCCAGCAGTGCCGGGGGTACTCGAAACACCATATATTTT	CASSAGGTRNTIYF
TRBV6-4	-	-	TRBJ1-2	TGTGCCAGCAGCCCCGGACAGTCCTGGAACTATGGCTACACCTTC	CASSPGQSWNYGYTF
TRBV20-1	-	-	TRBJ2-5	TGCAGTGCCAATAGGACCCAGTACTTC	CSANRTQYF
TRBV27	-	-	TRBJ2-7	TGTGCCAGCAGTTTAGCTTTCTCCTACGAGCAGTACTTC	CASSLAFSYEQYF
TRBV9	-	-	TRBJ2-3	TGTGCCAGCAGCGCATACCTCGGGGCAGATACGCAGTATTTT	CASSAYLGADTQYF
TRBV7-9	-	-	TRBJ2-7	TGTGCCAGCAGCTTAGATCCAGGACCCGTCTACGAGCAGTACTTC	CASSLDPGPVYEQYF
TRBV27	-	-	TRBJ1-3	TGTGCCAGCAGTTTATCGATGGATGGAAACACCATATATTTT	CASSLSMDGNTIYF
TRBV11-2	-	-	TRBJ2-7	TGTGCCAGCAGCCCCTATGGGGCCTACGAGCAGTACTTC	CASSPYGAYEQYF
TRBV21-1	-	-	TRBJ2-7	TGTGCCAGCAGCAAAGCGGGGGGACTAGCTGTCTACGAGCAGTACTTC	CASSKAGGLAVYEQYF
TRBV27	-	-	TRBJ1-6	TGTGCCAGCAGTTTATCTGTAGGGGTTGGGTCACCCCTCCACTTT	CASSLSVGVGSPLHF
TRBV5-6	-	-	TRBJ1-2	TGTGCCAGCAGCTTACAGGGTTATGGCTACACCTTC	CASSLQGYGYTF
TRBV14	-	-	TRBJ2-1	TGTGCCAGCAGCCAAGAACCCCTCAATGAGCAGTTCTTC	CASSQEPLNEQFF
TRBV5-1	TRBD1	-	TRBJ1-3	TGCGCCAGCAGCTTGAGTTACGTGCGGGACAGGGTCTCTGGAAACACCATATATTTT	CASSLSYVRDRVSGNTIYF
TRBV4-1	TRBD2	-	TRBJ2-1	TGCGCCAGCAGCTCCGGACTAGCGTTTGAGCAGTTCTTC	CASSSGLAFEQFF
TRBV7-9	-	-	TRBJ2-3	TGTGCCAGCAGCTCCGGACTGGATACGCAGTATTTT	CASSSGLDTQYF
TRBV12-2	-	once	TRBJ2-7	TGTGCAAGTCGCCCCCTCCTCAATCTTCACGAGCAGTACTTC	CASRPLLNLHEQYF
TRBV28	-	-	TRBJ1-1	TGTGCCAGCAGTTTATACCGGGACACTGAAGCTTTCTTT	CASSLYRDTEAFF
TRBV15	-	-	TRBJ2-1	TGTGCCACCAGCAGGGAGACTAGCTACAATGAGCAGTTCTTC	CATSRETSYNEQFF
TRBV28	TRBD2	-	TRBJ2-7	TGTGCCAGCATTCCCGGCGGGAGGGACGAGCAGTACTTC	CASIPGGRDEQYF
TRBV11-2	TRBD1	-	TRBJ2-5	TGTGCCAGCAGCTTCAGTGGGACAGGGAGGGAGACCCAGTACTTC	CASSFSGTGRETQYF
TRBV19	-	-	TRBJ1-1	TGTGCCAGTAAAGGACCCGCCCTGGGGAACACTGAAGCTTTCTTT	CASKGPALGNTEAFF
TRBV6-5	-	-	TRBJ1-1	TGTGCCAGCAGTTACGAAGGGGCTAACACTGAAGCTTTCTTT	CASSYEGANTEAFF
TRBV10-2	TRBD2	-	TRBJ2-2	TGCGCCAGCCGGATCCCTAGCGGGATCGGGGAGCTGTTTTTT	CASRIPSGIGELFF
TRBV6-1	-	-	TRBJ2-2	TGTGCCAGCAGACCTGTGACCGGGGAGCTGTTTTTT	CASRPVTGELFF
TRBV7-9	TRBD1	-	TRBJ2-7	TGTGCCAGCAGCTATCTAGACAGGGGCGAGCAGTACTTC	CASSYLDRGEQYF
TRBV11-2	-	-	TRBJ2-3	TGTGCCAGCAGCTTAATCGGAGGAGATACGCAGTATTTT	CASSLIGGDTQYF
TRBV10-2	-	-	TRBJ2-7	TGCGCCAGCAGTGTAGGTAGTGAGCAGTACTTC	CASSVGSEQYF
TRBV27	-	-	TRBJ2-4	TGTGCCAGCAGTTTACAGGGCCCGTGGGACATTCAGTACTTC	CASSLQGPWDIQYF
TRBV27	-	few	TRBJ2-5	TGTGCCAGCAGTTTATTAGGGGGGATGGAGACCCAGTACTTC	CASSLLGGMETQYF
TRBV10-3	TRBD1	-	TRBJ1-1	TGTGCCATCAGTGAACATACAGGGGGGAACACTGAAGCTTTCTTT	CAISEHTGGNTEAFF
TRBV6-6	-	-	TRBJ2-2	TGTGCCACCCTCAGGGGGGCCGCGAACACCGGGGAGCTGTTTTTT	CATLRGAANTGELFF
TRBV11-2	TRBD2	-	TRBJ2-5	TGTGCCAGCAGCTTAGTTGAGCGGGAGGGTGTGGAGACCCAGTACTTC	CASSLVEREGVETQYF
TRBV9	-	-	TRBJ2-5	TGTGCCAGCAGCACCTCCGGGGAGTCATGGCCCCAGTACTTC	CASSTSGESWPQYF
TRBV13	-	-	TRBJ2-6	TGTGCCAGCAGCCCTCAGAGAAGCTCTGGGGCCAACGTCCTGACTTTC	CASSPQRSSGANVLTF
TRBV27	-	-	TRBJ2-7	TGTGCCAGCGGTACCGGGAGCGTTTACGAGCAGTACTTC	CASGTGSVYEQYF
TRBV21-1	-	-	TRBJ2-7	TGTGCCAGCAGCAAGACACCCACAGCCTCCTACGAGCAGTACTTC	CASSKTPTASYEQYF
TRBV28	-	-	TRBJ2-7	TGTGCCAGCAGCCCCGTTGGTGACGAGCAGTACTTC	CASSPVGDEQYF
TRBV28	-	-	TRBJ2-6	TGTGCCAGCAGTTCTCACAGGAGCTCTGGGGCCAACGTCCTGACTTTC	CASSSHRSSGANVLTF
TRBV29-1	-	-	TRBJ1-2	TGCAGCGTTGAAATACCACTCGGGGGTGGCTACACCTTC	CSVEIPLGGGYTF
TRBV2	-	-	TRBJ2-7	TGTGCCAGCAGGGAAGGCTGGTACGAGCAGTACTTC	CASREGWYEQYF
TRBV19	-	-	TRBJ1-3	TGTGCCAGTAGTATATATGCGCCGGGAACTGGAAACACCATATATTTT	CASSIYAPGTGNTIYF
TRBV15	-	once	TRBJ2-6	TGTGCCACCAGCGGAGGTGGGGCCAACGTCCTGACTTTC	CATSGGGANVLTF
TRBV2	-	-	TRBJ1-4	TGTGCCAGCAGTCGCCCTGAGGACAATGAAAAACTGTTTTTT	CASSRPEDNEKLFF
TRBV18	TRBD1	once	TRBJ2-4	TGTGCCAGCTCACCGGGGCAGGGGGCTTCCAAAAACATTCAGTACTTC	CASSPGQGASKNIQYF
TRBV4-1	-	-	TRBJ1-5	TGCGCCAGCAGCCAAGAATATGCGATCAATCAGCCCCAGCATTTT	CASSQEYAINQPQHF
TRBV5-6	TRBD1	-	TRBJ2-2	TGTGCCAGCAGCTCCGACAGGGACACCGGGGAGCTGTTTTTT	CASSSDRDTGELFF